The 20 T cell receptor beta chains listed next were all sequenced from one sample in a study of shared T cell receptors in the human thymus. Method: immunoSEQ multiplex PCR; TCRdb's copy keeps in-frame clones and lacks some. The sample lists 55,000 to 75,000 clones, around 96% seen once, with 0.033% in the top ten. Material for sequencing was thymocytes. These receptors originate from a human donor.

The chain joins TRBV4-1 to TRBJ1-2; D might be TRBD1 (6 bases). Germline CDR1 and CDR2: MGHRA and YSYEKL. This CDR3 comprises 15 residues. Trimming stripped 1 base from V and 0 bases from J, with 9 bases between. The CDR3 reads CASSQADSPNYGYTF. In nucleotides, the CDR3 is TGCGCCAGCAGCCAAGCGGACAGTCCTAACTATGGCTACACCTTC.

The chain employs TRBV5-3 and TRBJ2-1; no definite D call. TRBV5-3 is annotated as an ORF whose role is uncertain. V dropped 2 bases and J dropped 7 bases, with 7 bases sitting between them. The CDR3 is made up of 12 amino acids. For the CDR3, the DNA is TGTGCCAGAAGCTTCTCCGGGAATGAGCAGTTCTTC. This gives the protein CARSFSGNEQFF.

The chain carries TRBV4-1 and TRBJ2-1; D possibly uses TRBD1 or TRBD2 (5 bases each). CDR3 size: 17 residues. Germline loops: CDR1 MGHRA, CDR2 YSYEKL. Trimming shortened V by 1 base and J by 0 bases, and 13 bases separated the two germline ends. For the CDR3, the DNA is TGCGCCAGCAGCCAAGCACGGGGCCAGTTCTCCTACAATGAGCAGTTCTTC. The encoded protein is CASSQARGQFSYNEQFF.

This clone was seen just once. J is TRBJ1-6 and V is TRBV5-5; D gene ambiguous. From germline, CDR1 is SGHKS and CDR2 YYEKEE (reference sequence). CDR3 size: 16 residues. V was cut by 0 bases and J by 0 bases, with 7 bases left in between. In DNA, the CDR3 is TGTGCCAGCAGCTTGGCGGGGATCTCCTATAATTCACCCCTCCACTTT. It codes for CASSLAGISYNSPLHF.

The chain combines TRBV27 with TRBJ1-1; maybe TRBD1 (5 bases). The CDR3 sequence is 15 residues long. V lost 1 base and J 4 bases, leaving 13 bases between the germline ends. Germline CDR1 and CDR2: MNHEY and SMNVEV (reference sequence). The CDR3 protein is CASSLFRGGGTEAFF. The CDR3 DNA follows: TGTGCCAGCAGTTTATTTCGGGGGGGAGGCACTGAAGCTTTCTTT.

The V call is TRBV5-4, the J call TRBJ2-1, with D uncertain. V gave up 3 bases and J gave up 5 bases, with 15 bases separating them. Germline V gene sequence: CDR1 SGHNT, CDR2 YYREEE (reference sequence). The CDR3 runs 15 residues. The CDR3 protein is CASSCTEYTNNEQFF. The CDR3 region has the DNA TGTGCCAGCAGCTGCACAGAGTACACTAACAATGAGCAGTTCTTC.

The J gene is TRBJ2-5, the V gene TRBV10-2; the D is unclear. The ends were cut back, 0 bases at V and 2 bases at J, with 4 bases in the middle. Germline V lookup: CDR1 WSHSY, CDR2 SAAADI. The CDR3 extends over 13 amino acids. The CDR3 loop reads CASSESPQETQYF. DNA of the CDR3: TGCGCCAGCAGTGAGTCCCCTCAAGAGACCCAGTACTTC.

The chain links TRBV11-2 to TRBJ2-1, with 7 bases lining up with TRBD2. The ends lost 2 bases at V and 10 bases at J; junction bases unmatched: 14. Germline CDR1 SGHAT, CDR2 FQNNGV. The CDR3 sequence is 16 residues long. CDR3 bases: TGTGCCAGCAGCTTACTTTTCGGGGGGTCTTTGCGGGAGCAGTTCTTC. Its translation: CASSLLFGGSLREQFF.

The J gene is TRBJ1-1, the V gene TRBV7-9, with 9 bases lining up with TRBD1. With V trimmed by 1 base and J by 3 bases, 12 bases remained unmatched. CDR3 length: 18 residues. The germline V gene has CDR1 SEHNR and CDR2 FQNEAQ (reference sequence). CDR3 bases: TGTGCCAGCAGCTTAGGTCGACAGGGGGTGCCCCGGCACACTGAAGCTTTCTTT. It translates to CASSLGRQGVPRHTEAFF.

This chain connects TRBV7-8 to TRBJ2-1; 8 bases map to TRBD2. V trimming: 5 bases; J trimming: 8 bases; junction bases outside the gene matches: 8. The CDR3 consists of 14 residues. Germline CDR1 and CDR2: SGHVS and FQNEAQ. The CDR3 DNA follows: TGTGCCAGCAGCCGTAAGGGACTAGGGTATGAGCAGTTCTTC. It encodes CASSRKGLGYEQFF.

The rearrangement uses TRBV7-7 and TRBJ2-7; D may be TRBD1 (6 bases). Germline V CDR1 and CDR2: SSHAT, FNYEAQ (reference sequence). The ends were cut back, 10 bases at V and 5 bases at J, with 21 bases in the middle. The CDR3 is 14 residues long. CDR3 sequence reads: CATRAIEGVDEQYF. Written as DNA, the CDR3 is TGTGCCACGCGGGCGATTGAGGGGGTCGACGAGCAGTACTTC.

V and J are TRBV28 and TRBJ2-5; 8 bases are shared with TRBD1. Trimming took 9 bases from V and 3 from J; bases not matched to a gene: 12. The V gene's germline CDR1 is MDHEN and CDR2 SYDVKM. The CDR3 is 15 amino acids. In DNA, the CDR3 is TGTGCCAGTTCTGTAACTCCGGACAGGGAAGAGACCCAGTACTTC. This gives the protein CASSVTPDREETQYF.

The chain employs TRBV30 and TRBJ1-2; D is uncertain. The germline V and J ends were trimmed by 0 bases and 1 base, with 12 bases remaining between them. The CDR3 runs 15 residues. The germline V gene has CDR1 GTSNPN and CDR2 SVGIG (reference sequence). CDR3 protein: CAWSVKRAINYGYTF. DNA for the CDR3: TGTGCCTGGAGTGTCAAAAGGGCCATTAACTATGGCTACACCTTC.

The chain couples TRBV4-3 to TRBJ2-7; the D gene is possibly TRBD1 (6 bases). Deletions cut 0 bases from V and 4 bases from J, with 22 bases between. The CDR3 extends over 18 amino acids. Per the germline V gene, CDR1 is LGHNA and CDR2 is YSLEER. Written as DNA, the CDR3 is TGCGCCAGCAGCCAAGATCCGGGACAAGCAGGATTACGGTACGAGCAGTACTTC. This sequence encodes CASSQDPGQAGLRYEQYF.

This rearrangement joins TRBV21-1 to TRBJ2-1; the table's D call of TRBD2 was not tested on the DNA. TRBV21-1 is a documented pseudogene. CDR3 size: 18 residues. This chain's CDR3 is CASSKASAVRGSYNEQFF. The CDR3 bases are TGTGCCAGCAGCAAGGCTAGCGCCGTGCGTGGTTCCTACAATGAGCAGTTCTTC.

This clone was found once. This chain connects TRBV6-1 to TRBJ1-6, with 7 positions matching TRBD1. The germline CDR1 and CDR2 sequences are MNHNS and SASEGT. The CDR3 sequence is 15 residues long. The J segment lost 7 bases and the V segment lost 8 bases, leaving 11 bases of the junction unmatched. The CDR3 DNA reads TGTGCCAGCGGACAGGAGGGATGGTTCAATTCACCCCTCCACTTT. Translating gives CASGQEGWFNSPLHF.

The CDR3 bases are TGCGCCAGCAGCCAAGTCCCTCTAACAGGGATTTGCACAGATACGCAGTATTTT. Translating gives CASSQVPLTGICTDTQYF. V usage is TRBV4-1 and J usage is TRBJ2-3; perhaps TRBD1 as D (6 bases). Germline CDR1 MGHRA, CDR2 YSYEKL. The CDR3 runs to 18 residues. Trimming shortened V by 1 base and J by 1 base, and 18 bases separated the two germline ends.

The CDR3 nucleotides are TGTGCCAGCAGCTCAGGGACAGGAGATAGCTATAACTATGGCTACACCTTC. Its protein is CASSSGTGDSYNYGYTF. This chain uses TRBV7-9 with TRBJ1-2, with TRBD1 matching over 8 bases. Unmatched junction bases numbered 11, after V lost 4 bases and J lost 1 base. This CDR3 spans 17 amino acids. The germline V gene has CDR1 SEHNR and CDR2 FQNEAQ (reference sequence).

CDR3 coding DNA: TGTGCCATCAGTAGCAGACAGATACCAATGCACTATGGCTACACCTTC. Translation: CAISSRQIPMHYGYTF. This chain links TRBV10-3 with TRBJ1-2; tentatively, D is TRBD1 (5 bases). With 5 bases removed from V and 3 bases from J, the gap between germline ends came to 19 bases. Germline lookup yields CDR1 ENHRY and CDR2 SYGVKD. There are 16 residues in the CDR3.

The rearrangement joins TRBV14 to TRBJ2-7; D ambiguous. The length of the CDR3 is 14 residues. Deletions cut 2 bases from V and 5 bases from J, with 13 bases between. Germline V CDR1 and CDR2: SGHDN, FVKESK. The CDR3 sequence is CASSQSGKGNEQYF. CDR3 DNA sequence: TGTGCCAGCAGCCAATCTGGCAAAGGAAACGAGCAGTACTTC.